This TCR beta chain appears in the sequencing data of a study of cytomegalovirus exposure and HLA in healthy donors. Study-level findings and limits: Earlier analysis looked at TCR beta V segments, and most were productive about 90% or about 30% of the time. Most of the CMV-associated TCR beta chains (in a later analysis) appeared to be HLA-restricted. After further analysis at a later stage, some 15,000 TCR beta sequences were associated with HLA alleles at 0.05 false discovery rate.

As concerns this clone: Its antigen remains unknown.

PCR involved 60 Vbeta and 13 Jbeta primers. Methods used by the authors: In a later analysis, of some 80 million unique beta chains, roughly 9.9 million appeared in at least two donors. Measured with immunoSEQ multiplex PCR; TCRdb has only the in-frame clones, and not every one. Clone size and V and J calls were adopted from that table, with D and trimming inferred from the DNA. The sample lists about 190,000 clones, just under 80% seen once, with approximately 5.4% in the top ten. Sequenced input: PBMCs. This clonotype was obtained from a woman aged 30 to 39 in good health and CMV-seropositive.

The CDR3 here is CASGGSNRYEQYF. DNA of the CDR3: TGTGCCAGCGGCGGCAGTAATCGCTACGAGCAGTACTTC. The rearrangement links TRBV7-9 to TRBJ2-7, with unresolved D. Germline V gives CDR1 SEHNR, CDR2 FQNEAQ (reference sequence). CDR3 length equals 13 residues. With 8 bases removed from V and 3 bases from J, the gap between germline ends came to 14 bases.